Each of the 32 T cell receptor beta chains below was sequenced from the same sample in a study of blood T cell repertoires in COVID-19. Produced via immunoSEQ multiplex PCR; TCRdb's table is partial and in-frame only. Of about 180,000 clones listed, approximately 88% were seen once; the top ten hold 3.5% to 5%. Input material: peripheral blood. The source of these receptors is a woman aged 25 to 39 with acute or convalescent COVID-19.

V is TRBV6-1 and J is TRBJ1-1; TRBD1 is a possible D gene (6 bases). V dropped 2 bases and J dropped 9 bases, with 10 bases sitting between them. The CDR3 spans 12 residues. Germline V gene lookup returns CDR1 MNHNS and CDR2 SASEGT. CDR3 loop: CASSEWGGKAFF. CDR3 in DNA: TGTGCCAGCAGTGAATGGGGGGGCAAAGCTTTCTTT.

The chain combines TRBV30 with TRBJ1-4; D unclear. The CDR3 is 16 amino acids. Germline V CDR1 and CDR2: GTSNPN, SVGIG (reference sequence). V was shortened by 0 bases and J by 0 bases, with 11 bases between the two germline ends. In nucleotides, the CDR3 is TGTGCCTGGAGTGTTCCGACCGGGTCAACTAATGAAAAACTGTTTTTT. Its translation: CAWSVPTGSTNEKLFF.

To note about this clone: In the same sample, other DNA sequences code for this CDR3. The chain links TRBV11-3 to TRBJ2-7, with 9 bases identical to TRBD1. Losses at the gene ends were 5 bases for V and 7 bases for J; bases not matched to a gene: 3. The CDR3 covers 12 residues. Germline V CDR1 and CDR2: SGHNT, YENEEA. The CDR3 DNA is TGTGCCAGCAGCCCGGACAGGGGTGAGCAGTACTTC. Its translation is CASSPDRGEQYF.

The genes are TRBV9 and TRBJ2-1; TRBD2 matches at 7 bases. Germline values: CDR1 SGDLS, CDR2 YYNGEE. Trimming removed 0 bases from V and 12 bases from J; junction bases left unmatched: 6. The CDR3 loop spans 13 amino acids. The CDR3 protein is CASSVAPSGGQFF. As DNA, the CDR3 is TGTGCCAGCAGCGTAGCTCCTAGCGGAGGGCAGTTCTTC.

The V and J genes are TRBV18 and TRBJ1-4; D unclear. V shed 3 bases and J shed 5 bases, with 7 bases lying between them. CDR1 is KGHSH and CDR2 is LQKENI in the germline V gene. This CDR3 region has 13 residues. CDR3 nucleotide sequence: TGTGCCAGCTCACCGACGGGGAATGAAAAACTGTTTTTT. It is translated as CASSPTGNEKLFF.

This sequence joins TRBV6-5 and TRBJ1-2, with D unresolved. This CDR3 contains 14 residues. V lost 7 bases and J lost 5, with 17 bases in between. CDR1 is MNHEY, CDR2 SVGAGI, per germline. The CDR3 reads CASKSNPRGYGYTF. CDR3 nucleotide sequence: TGTGCCAGCAAAAGTAACCCCCGAGGGTATGGCTACACCTTC.

This chain's CDR3 is CASSLPRGLNTEAFF. In DNA form, the CDR3 reads TGTGCCAGCAGTTTACCGCGAGGTCTGAACACTGAAGCTTTCTTT. This chain uses TRBV28 with TRBJ1-1; D is ambiguous. V was trimmed by 2 bases and J by 0 bases, leaving 10 bases between them. Germline CDR1 is MDHEN and CDR2 is SYDVKM. This CDR3 is 15 amino acids long.

As regards this clone: Other DNA variants within this sample encode the same CDR3. The chain links TRBV28 to TRBJ1-4; the D is unclear. Trimming shortened V by 5 bases and J by 8 bases, and 6 bases separated the two germline ends. Looked up from germline, CDR1 is MDHEN and CDR2 is SYDVKM. This CDR3 has 11 residues. As DNA, the CDR3 is TGTGCCAGCAGTAGTAGAGAAAAACTGTTTTTT. Amino acids: CASSSREKLFF. Filled out from reference TRBV28 and TRBJ1-4, the complete variable domain reads DVKVTQSSRYLVKRTGEKVFLECVQDMDHENMFWYRQDPGLGLRLIYFSYDVKMKEKGDIPEGYSVSREKKERFSLILESASTNQTSMYLCASSSREKLFFGSGTQLSVL.

This chain links TRBV2 with TRBJ1-2; no definite D call. Germline CDR1 and CDR2: SNHLY and FYNNEI. This CDR3 comprises 12 residues. V shed 4 bases and J shed 3 bases, with 6 bases lying between them. The CDR3 sequence: CASSGSDYGYTF. The CDR3 nucleotides read TGTGCCAGCAGTGGGTCAGACTATGGCTACACCTTC.

The chain recombines TRBV2 with TRBJ2-5; 9 nucleotides agree with TRBD1. The ends lost 7 bases at V and 13 bases at J; junction bases unmatched: 16. Germline CDR1 SNHLY, CDR2 FYNNEI. The CDR3 spans 14 residues. The CDR3 DNA follows: TGTGCCAGCAACGCACAGGGGGCGGACTTAGGCGGGTACTTC. Translated: CASNAQGADLGGYF. The whole variable domain, remainder taken from reference TRBV2 and TRBJ2-5, is EPEVTQTPSHQVTQMGQEVILRCVPISNHLYFYWYRQILGQKVEFLVSFYNNEISEKSEIFDDQFSVERPDGSNFTLKIRSTKLEDSAMYFCASNAQGADLGGYFGPGTRLLVL.

The CDR3 DNA sequence: TGTGCCAGCAGTTTTGCAGGGGTGTACGAGCAGTACTTC. The encoded protein is CASSFAGVYEQYF. The genes are TRBV6-1 and TRBJ2-7; D perhaps matches TRBD1 (6 bases). The CDR3 sequence is 13 residues long. V was pared by 5 bases and J by 4 bases, with 12 bases between. Germline CDR1 and CDR2: MNHNS and SASEGT.

The chain employs TRBV5-6 and TRBJ2-1; the match to TRBD2 covers 8 bases. V lost 0 bases and J lost 2; bases outside the gene matches: 4. The CDR3 is 16 residues long. Germline values: CDR1 SGHDT, CDR2 YYEEEE. This CDR3 reads CASSLALAGAYNEQFF. CDR3 coding DNA: TGTGCCAGCAGCTTGGCCCTAGCGGGTGCCTACAATGAGCAGTTCTTC. Looking up the rest from reference TRBV5-6 and TRBJ2-1 gives the full variable domain: DAGVTQSPTHLIKTRGQQVTLRCSPKSGHDTVSWYQQALGQGPQFIFQYYEEEERQRGNFPDRFSGHQFPNYSSELNVNALLLGDSALYLCASSLALAGAYNEQFFGPGTRLTVL.

The rearrangement joins TRBV2 to TRBJ2-1, with D perhaps matching TRBD2 (6 bases). Germline values: CDR1 SNHLY, CDR2 FYNNEI. The CDR3 has 13 amino acids. The V and J ends lost 6 bases and 10 bases respectively, with 16 bases between them. The DNA of the CDR3 is TGTGCCAGCAGGGGGTCCGCCGGAGGGGAGCAGTTCTTC. Translated: CASRGSAGGEQFF.

The gene calls are TRBV3-1 (or the pseudogene TRBV3-2) and TRBJ1-4; possibly TRBD1 for D (5 bases). Germline V CDR1 and CDR2: LGHDT, YNNKEL (reference sequence). The CDR3 loop spans 14 amino acids. V was cut by 5 bases and J by 3 bases, with 10 bases left in between. CDR3 residues: CASSVAGANEKLFF. DNA for the CDR3: TGTGCCAGCAGCGTAGCGGGGGCTAATGAAAAACTGTTTTTT.

This clone was seen a handful of times. The chain links TRBV29-1 to TRBJ2-1, with D perhaps matching TRBD1 (5 bases). The V end was cut by 5 bases, the J end by 7 bases, with 15 bases between. This CDR3 is 13 amino acids long. Looked up from germline, CDR1 is SQVTM and CDR2 is ANQGSEA. CDR3 coding DNA: TGCAGCGTTTGGGGCCATCAAGGGAATGAGCAGTTCTTC. It translates to CSVWGHQGNEQFF.

The rearrangement uses TRBV28 and TRBJ1-1, with D uncertain. The V end lost 1 base, the J end lost 0 bases, and 9 bases lay between the germline ends. The CDR3 runs to 15 residues. CDR1 and CDR2 (germline): MDHEN, SYDVKM. CDR3 sequence (DNA): TGTGCCAGCAGTTTATCTCCGCACATGAACACTGAAGCTTTCTTT. This translates into CASSLSPHMNTEAFF.

The CDR3 is CASQRGSGYTF. CDR3 DNA sequence: TGTGCCAGCCAGCGGGGGTCTGGCTACACCTTC. The chain carries TRBV3-1 (or the pseudogene TRBV3-2) and TRBJ1-2; D possibly corresponds to TRBD1 (5 bases). The CDR3 loop spans 11 amino acids. With 8 bases removed from V and 7 bases from J, the gap between germline ends came to 11 bases. The germline V gene has CDR1 LGHDT and CDR2 YNNKEL (reference sequence).

The chain employs TRBV30 and TRBJ2-1; D gene uncertain. Trimming removed 5 bases at V and 3 bases at J, with 8 bases between. Germline CDR1 is GTSNPN and CDR2 is SVGIG (reference sequence). The CDR3 has 12 residues. The CDR3 DNA is TGTGCCTGGGTGGTCGGCTACAATGAGCAGTTCTTC. Encoded protein: CAWVVGYNEQFF.

The rearrangement joins TRBV7-6 to TRBJ1-3; TRBD1 might be the D (6 bases). V was cut by 4 bases and J by 4 bases, with 11 bases left in between. This CDR3 region has 14 residues. The V gene's germline CDR1 is SGHVS and CDR2 FNYEAQ. The CDR3 bases are TGTGCCAGCAGCTCGTCGGGGGGCGGAAACACCATATATTTT. The encoded protein is CASSSSGGGNTIYF.

J is TRBJ2-5 and V is TRBV18, with D possibly TRBD1 on 6 matching bases. CDR1 and CDR2 (germline): KGHSH, LQKENI. The V end was cut by 8 bases, the J end by 5 bases, with 12 bases between. The CDR3 has 12 residues. CDR3 coding DNA: TGTGCCAGCCAGTTCACAGGGGAGACCCAGTACTTC. Translated: CASQFTGETQYF.

This clone was seen more than once but under ten times. The chain has TRBV11-1 and TRBJ2-1; perhaps TRBD1 as D (5 bases). Trimming stripped 0 bases from V and 10 bases from J, with 7 bases between. The CDR3 runs to 12 residues. In germline, CDR1 is SGHAT, CDR2 FQDESV (reference sequence). CDR3 loop: CASSLAWGEQFF. For the CDR3, the DNA is TGTGCCAGCAGCTTAGCATGGGGCGAGCAGTTCTTC.

The chain couples TRBV28 to TRBJ1-6; D is possibly TRBD1 (6 bases). From germline, CDR1 is MDHEN and CDR2 SYDVKM. The ends were cut back, 7 bases at V and 2 bases at J, with 12 bases in the middle. The CDR3 consists of 15 residues. The CDR3 DNA reads as TGTGCCAGCAACGGACAGACGGCCTATAATTCACCCCTCCACTTT. Translated: CASNGQTAYNSPLHF.

The J gene is TRBJ2-3, the V gene TRBV11-2; 8 nucleotides match TRBD1. The CDR3 loop spans 18 amino acids. J was trimmed by 2 bases and V by 1 base; bases with no gene match: 11. CDR1 and CDR2 from the germline V gene are SGHAT and FQNNGV. This CDR3 is CASSLVRRRQGYTDTQYF. The CDR3 region has the DNA TGTGCCAGCAGCTTAGTGCGCCGAAGACAGGGGTACACAGATACGCAGTATTTT. Looking up the rest from reference TRBV11-2 and TRBJ2-3 gives the full variable domain: EAGVAQSPRYKIIEKRQSVAFWCNPISGHATLYWYQQILGQGPKLLIQFQNNGVVDDSQLPKDRFSAERLKGVDSTLKIQPAKLEDSAVYLCASSLVRRRQGYTDTQYFGPGTRLTVL.

The V call is TRBV5-4, the J call TRBJ2-5; D might be TRBD1 (5 bases). The CDR3 is 14 residues long. The germline CDR1 and CDR2 sequences are SGHNT and YYREEE (reference sequence). With 3 bases removed from V and 3 bases from J, the gap between germline ends came to 12 bases. CDR3 amino acids: CASSSRTHKETQYF. The CDR3 region has the DNA TGTGCCAGCAGCTCCCGGACACATAAAGAGACCCAGTACTTC.

This rearrangement joins TRBV3-1 (or the pseudogene TRBV3-2) to TRBJ2-6; D unresolved. This CDR3 comprises 14 residues. V was trimmed by 6 bases and J by 3 bases, leaving 9 bases between them. Germline CDR1 is LGHDT and CDR2 is YNNKEL (reference sequence). The CDR3 DNA is TGTGCCAGCAGGGCAGTTGGTGGGGCCAACGTCCTGACTTTC. It encodes CASRAVGGANVLTF.

The V and J genes are TRBV13 and TRBJ1-1; the D gene is possibly TRBD1 (6 bases). Trimming took 9 bases from V and 3 from J, leaving 20 bases between them. CDR3 size: 15 residues. CDR1 is PRHDT and CDR2 is FYEKMQ in the germline V gene (reference sequence). This CDR3 reads CASQGRFLPDTEAFF. Written as DNA, the CDR3 is TGTGCCAGTCAGGGGCGCTTCTTACCGGACACTGAAGCTTTCTTT.

The rearrangement joins TRBV30 to TRBJ1-2; D possibly corresponds to TRBD1 (5 bases). CDR3 length: 11 amino acids. CDR1 is GTSNPN, CDR2 SVGIG, per germline (reference sequence). Trimming pared 3 bases from V and 8 bases from J, leaving 10 bases between. The CDR3 DNA is TGTGCCTGGAGCCAAGACAGCGGCTACACCTTC. It yields the protein CAWSQDSGYTF.

The sample holds a few counts of this clone. The CDR3 region is CASLNTDTQYF. Written as DNA, the CDR3 is TGTGCCAGCCTTAACACAGATACGCAGTATTTT. The V gene is TRBV2, the J gene TRBJ2-3; no definite D call. Germline CDR1 reads SNHLY; CDR2 reads FYNNEI. The CDR3 extends over 11 amino acids. The V gene lost 8 bases and the J gene lost 2 bases, with 5 bases spanning the gap.

This chain connects TRBV11-2 to TRBJ2-5; 8 bases map to TRBD2. The CDR3 totals 15 residues. Germline V gene sequence: CDR1 SGHAT, CDR2 FQNNGV. V shed 5 bases, J shed 4 bases, and the junction held 9 bases outside the gene matches. This chain's CDR3 is CASSTRLAGGETQYF. The CDR3 DNA is TGTGCCAGCAGCACCCGGCTCGCGGGAGGAGAGACCCAGTACTTC.

This chain connects TRBV28 to TRBJ1-2, with D perhaps TRBD1 (5 bases). This CDR3 spans 13 amino acids. Germline CDR1 reads MDHEN; CDR2 reads SYDVKM. V lost 5 bases, J lost 3 bases, and 10 bases lay in between. The CDR3 DNA is TGTGCCAGCAGTCCCGGACAACACTATGGCTACACCTTC. Translating gives CASSPGQHYGYTF.

The chain has TRBV4-2 and TRBJ1-2; the match to TRBD1 covers 7 bases. Germline loops: CDR1 LGHNA, CDR2 YNFKEQ. The CDR3 has 15 residues. V shed 1 base and J 8 bases; nucleotides not matched to a gene: 10. This chain's CDR3 is CASSQALEGAGGYTF. The CDR3 coding sequence is TGTGCCAGCAGCCAAGCTCTGGAGGGGGCAGGGGGCTACACCTTC.

The chain couples TRBV7-9 to TRBJ2-7; 10 positions match TRBD2. Per germline, CDR1 SEHNR and CDR2 FQNEAQ (reference sequence). This CDR3 is 16 amino acids long. V was clipped by 1 base and J by 4 bases; unmatched bases: 7. The CDR3 nucleotides read TGTGCCAGCAGCTTAGATCTGGCTAGCGGGGGTTACGAGCAGTACTTC. Residues: CASSLDLASGGYEQYF.